This TCR beta chain came from a study of T cells in Graves' hyperthyroidism and ophthalmopathy. This clonotype was detected only a few times. A much larger clone differs by one base, so this may be a read error. Trimming stripped 0 bases from V and 1 base from J, with 9 bases between. The CDR3 extends over 15 amino acids. The germline V gene has CDR1 SGHTA and CDR2 FQGTGA. Authors of the study amplified TCR beta CDR3 regions from RNA transcripts. A first-round RT-PCR of the TCR CDR3 used the HTBI primer set. Via MiXCR, TCRdb re-called the multiplex PCR reads, giving one row per CDR3 protein. The sample has fewer than 650,000 distinct CDR3 sequences; approximately 15% are singletons. Out of 10 ml of fresh peripheral blood came the PBMCs.

The sequencing sample was made of blood. This sequence was found in a woman in her twenties or thirties with Graves' hyperthyroidism that later progressed to Graves' ophthalmopathy. The V call is TRBV7-3, the J call TRBJ1-1; D uncertain. CDR3 amino acids: CASSLTPQGNTEAFF. Written as DNA, the CDR3 is TGTGCCAGCAGCTTAACCCCGCAAGGGAACACTGAAGCTTTCTTT.